Below are 2 T cell receptor beta chains sequenced from a single sample in a study of T cell repertoires in cytomegalovirus infection. A single record per CDR3 protein comes from TCRdb applying MiXCR to the reads. The repertoire includes approximately 990,000 distinct CDR3 sequences, about a third of them detected once, and over 13% sits in the top ten. These receptors are not linked to any known antigen. The sequencing here drew on cultured CD8+ T cells from PBMCs, taken from culture after CMV antigen stimulation. Receptor source: a human donor in good health (CMV status not recorded). Some clones in this sample may be carry-over from other donors' samples.

This clonotype was seen once. The gene calls are TRBV27 and TRBJ2-4; the D gene is possibly TRBD2 (5 bases). Trimming left V 5 bases short and J 0 bases short, with 20 bases between. This CDR3 is built from 18 residues. CDR1 is MNHEY and CDR2 is SMNVEV in the germline V gene (reference sequence). This CDR3 reads CASSARSGSNLAKNIQYF. CDR3 coding DNA: TGTGCCAGCAGTGCCAGAAGCGGTTCCAACCTAGCCAAAAACATTCAGTACTTC.

This clonotype has only one observation. V usage is TRBV5-1 and J usage is TRBJ2-6; perhaps TRBD2 as D (5 bases). Germline loops: CDR1 SGHRS, CDR2 YFSETQ. This CDR3 is 17 amino acids long. Trimming shortened V by 1 base and J by 0 bases, and 11 bases separated the two germline ends. DNA for the CDR3: TGCGCCAGCAGCTTGAACCACGGACTCTCTGGGGCCAACGTCCTGACTTTC. It translates to CASSLNHGLSGANVLTF.